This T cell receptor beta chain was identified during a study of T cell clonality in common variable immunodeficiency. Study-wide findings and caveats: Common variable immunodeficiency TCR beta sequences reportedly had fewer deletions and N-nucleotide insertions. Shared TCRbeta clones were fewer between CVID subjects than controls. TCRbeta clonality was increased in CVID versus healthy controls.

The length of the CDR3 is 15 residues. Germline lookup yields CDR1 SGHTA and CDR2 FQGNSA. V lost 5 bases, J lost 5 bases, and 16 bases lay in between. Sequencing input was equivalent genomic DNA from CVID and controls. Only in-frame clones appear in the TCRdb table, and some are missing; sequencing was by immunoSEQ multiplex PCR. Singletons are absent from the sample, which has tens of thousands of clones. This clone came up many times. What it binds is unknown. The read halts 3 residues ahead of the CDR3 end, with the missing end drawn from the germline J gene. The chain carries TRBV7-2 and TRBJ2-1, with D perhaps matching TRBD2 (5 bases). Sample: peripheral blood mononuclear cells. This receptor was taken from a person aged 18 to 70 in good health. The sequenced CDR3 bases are TGTGCCAGCAGCCCCGACCGGCGGGCAGACAATGAG. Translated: CASSPDRRADNE. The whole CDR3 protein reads CASSPDRRADNEQFF.